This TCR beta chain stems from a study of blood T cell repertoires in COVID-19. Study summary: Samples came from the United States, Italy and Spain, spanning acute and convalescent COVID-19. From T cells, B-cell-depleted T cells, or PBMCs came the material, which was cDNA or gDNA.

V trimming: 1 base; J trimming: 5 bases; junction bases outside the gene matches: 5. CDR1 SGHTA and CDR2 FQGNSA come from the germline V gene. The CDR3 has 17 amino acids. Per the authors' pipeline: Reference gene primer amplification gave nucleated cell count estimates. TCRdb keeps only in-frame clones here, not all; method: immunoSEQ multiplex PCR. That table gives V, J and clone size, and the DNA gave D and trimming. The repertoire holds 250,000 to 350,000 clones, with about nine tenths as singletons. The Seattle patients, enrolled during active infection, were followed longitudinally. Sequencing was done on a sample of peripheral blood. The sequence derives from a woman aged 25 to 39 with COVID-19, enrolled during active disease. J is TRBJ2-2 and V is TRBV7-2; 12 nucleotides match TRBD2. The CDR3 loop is CASSLDLTSGRTGELFF. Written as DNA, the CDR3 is TGTGCCAGCAGCTTAGATCTGACTAGCGGGAGAACCGGGGAGCTGTTTTTT.